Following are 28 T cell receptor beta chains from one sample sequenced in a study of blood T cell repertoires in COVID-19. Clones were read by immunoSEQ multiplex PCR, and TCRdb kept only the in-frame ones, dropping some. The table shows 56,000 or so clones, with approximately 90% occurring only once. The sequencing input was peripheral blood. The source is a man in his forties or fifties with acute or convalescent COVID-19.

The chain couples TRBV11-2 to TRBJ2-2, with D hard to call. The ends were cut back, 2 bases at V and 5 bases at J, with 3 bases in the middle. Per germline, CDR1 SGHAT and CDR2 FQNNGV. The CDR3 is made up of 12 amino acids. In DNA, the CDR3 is TGTGCCAGCAGCTTATTAACCGGGGAGCTGTTTTTT. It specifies CASSLLTGELFF.

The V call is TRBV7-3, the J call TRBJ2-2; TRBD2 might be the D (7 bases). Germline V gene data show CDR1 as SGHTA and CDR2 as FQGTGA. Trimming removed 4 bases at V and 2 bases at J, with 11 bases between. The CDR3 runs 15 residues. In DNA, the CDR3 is TGTGCCAGCAGCTCGCCGGGGGGCAACACCGGGGAGCTGTTTTTT. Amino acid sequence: CASSSPGGNTGELFF.

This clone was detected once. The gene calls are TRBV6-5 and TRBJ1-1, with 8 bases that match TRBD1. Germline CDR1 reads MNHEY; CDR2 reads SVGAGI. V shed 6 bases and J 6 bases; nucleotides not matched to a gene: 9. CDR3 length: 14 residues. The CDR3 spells CASRINRGRPEAFF. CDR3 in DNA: TGTGCCAGCAGGATAAACAGGGGGAGACCTGAAGCTTTCTTT.

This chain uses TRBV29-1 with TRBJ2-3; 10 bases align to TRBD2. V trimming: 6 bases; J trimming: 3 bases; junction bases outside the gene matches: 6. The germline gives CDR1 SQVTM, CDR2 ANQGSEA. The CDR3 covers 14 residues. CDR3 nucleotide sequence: TGCAGCGTCCTCATTAGCGGGGGGACAGATACGCAGTATTTT. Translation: CSVLISGGTDTQYF.

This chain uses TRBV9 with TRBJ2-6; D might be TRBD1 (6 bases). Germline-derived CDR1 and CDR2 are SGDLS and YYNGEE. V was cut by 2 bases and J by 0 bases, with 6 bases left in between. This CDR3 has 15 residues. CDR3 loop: CASSVRGSGANVLTF. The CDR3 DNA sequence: TGTGCCAGCAGCGTCAGGGGCTCTGGGGCCAACGTCCTGACTTTC.

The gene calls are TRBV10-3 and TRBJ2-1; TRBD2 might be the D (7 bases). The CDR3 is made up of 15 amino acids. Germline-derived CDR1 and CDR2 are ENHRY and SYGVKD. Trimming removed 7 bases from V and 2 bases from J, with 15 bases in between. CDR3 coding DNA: TGTGCCATCATGGGTTCGCGGGGGCCCTACAATGAGCAGTTCTTC. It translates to CAIMGSRGPYNEQFF.

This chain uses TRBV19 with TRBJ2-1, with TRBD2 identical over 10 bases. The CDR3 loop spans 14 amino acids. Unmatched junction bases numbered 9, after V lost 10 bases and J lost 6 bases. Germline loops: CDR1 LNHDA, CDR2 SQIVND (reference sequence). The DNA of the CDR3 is TGTGCCACTAGAGGACTAGCGGCCGTCAATGAGCAGTTCTTC. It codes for CATRGLAAVNEQFF.

CDR3 region: CASSYPVGGGKTDTQYF. The CDR3 DNA sequence: TGTGCCAGCAGTTACCCTGTTGGGGGGGGGAAGACAGATACGCAGTATTTT. This chain uses TRBV6-2 or TRBV6-3 with TRBJ2-3, with 7 bases identical to TRBD2. Trimming at V came to 2 bases and at J to 3 bases, leaving 11 bases not matched to a gene. Germline V gives CDR1 MNHEY, CDR2 SVGEGT. This CDR3 has 17 amino acids.

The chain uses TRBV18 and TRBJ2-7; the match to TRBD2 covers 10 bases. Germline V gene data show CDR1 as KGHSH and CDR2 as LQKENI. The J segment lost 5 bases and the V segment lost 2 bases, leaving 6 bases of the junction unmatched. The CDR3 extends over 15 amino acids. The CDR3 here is CASSPRAGGSHEQYF. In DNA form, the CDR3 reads TGTGCCAGCTCACCAAGAGCGGGAGGGTCGCACGAGCAGTACTTC. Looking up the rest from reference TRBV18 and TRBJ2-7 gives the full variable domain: NAGVMQNPRHLVRRRGQEARLRCSPMKGHSHVYWYRQLPEEGLKFMVYLQKENIIDESGMPKERFSAEFPKEGPSILRIQQVVRGDSAAYFCASSPRAGGSHEQYFGPGTRLTVT.

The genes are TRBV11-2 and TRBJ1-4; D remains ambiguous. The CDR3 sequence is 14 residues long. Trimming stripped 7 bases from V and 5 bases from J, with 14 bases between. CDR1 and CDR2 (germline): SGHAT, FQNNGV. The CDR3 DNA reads TGTGCCAGCAATTCGGGGTACGGAAATGAAAAACTGTTTTTT. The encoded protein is CASNSGYGNEKLFF.

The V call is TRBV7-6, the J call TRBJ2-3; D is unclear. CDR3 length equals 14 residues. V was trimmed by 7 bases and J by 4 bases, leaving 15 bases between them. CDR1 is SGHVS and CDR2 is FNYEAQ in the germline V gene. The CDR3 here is CASIPTVAADTQYF. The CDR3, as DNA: TGTGCCAGCATCCCCACCGTGGCAGCAGATACGCAGTATTTT. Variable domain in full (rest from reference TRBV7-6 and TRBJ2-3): GAGVSQSPRYKVTKRGQDVALRCDPISGHVSLYWYRQALGQGPEFLTYFNYEAQQDKSGLPNDRFSAERPEGSISTLTIQRTEQRDSAMYRCASIPTVAADTQYFGPGTRLTVL.

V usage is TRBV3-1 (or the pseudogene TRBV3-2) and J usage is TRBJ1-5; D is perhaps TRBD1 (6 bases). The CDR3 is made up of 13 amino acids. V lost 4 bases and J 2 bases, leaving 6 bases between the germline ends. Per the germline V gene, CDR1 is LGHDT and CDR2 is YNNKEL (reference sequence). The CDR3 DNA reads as TGTGCCAGCAGCCGGACAGGCAATCAGCCCCAGCATTTT. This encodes CASSRTGNQPQHF.

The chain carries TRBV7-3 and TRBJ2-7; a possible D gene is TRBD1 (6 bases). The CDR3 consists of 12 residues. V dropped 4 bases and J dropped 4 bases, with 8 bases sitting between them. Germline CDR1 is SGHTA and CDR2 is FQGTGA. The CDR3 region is CASSSDRYEQYF. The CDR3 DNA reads TGTGCCAGCAGCTCCGACAGGTACGAGCAGTACTTC.

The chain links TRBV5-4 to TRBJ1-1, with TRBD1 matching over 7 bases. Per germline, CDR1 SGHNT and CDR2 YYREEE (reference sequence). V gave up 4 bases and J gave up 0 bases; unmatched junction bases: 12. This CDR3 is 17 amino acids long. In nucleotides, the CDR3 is TGTGCCAGCAGCCCAGTAGGACAGGCGGCCATGAACACTGAAGCTTTCTTT. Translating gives CASSPVGQAAMNTEAFF. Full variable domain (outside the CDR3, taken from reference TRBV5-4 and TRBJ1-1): ETGVTQSPTHLIKTRGQQVTLRCSSQSGHNTVSWYQQALGQGPQFIFQYYREEENGRGNFPPRFSGLQFPNYSSELNVNALELDDSALYLCASSPVGQAAMNTEAFFGQGTRLTVV.

In nucleotides, the CDR3 is TGTGCCAGCAGACAACAGGGGTTGAACACTGAAGCTTTCTTT. Translating it yields CASRQQGLNTEAFF. The J gene is TRBJ1-1, the V gene TRBV7-2; 7 bases fit TRBD1. Germline values: CDR1 SGHTA, CDR2 FQGNSA. The CDR3 length is 14 residues. V dropped 6 bases and J dropped 0; count of bases not matched to a gene: 4.

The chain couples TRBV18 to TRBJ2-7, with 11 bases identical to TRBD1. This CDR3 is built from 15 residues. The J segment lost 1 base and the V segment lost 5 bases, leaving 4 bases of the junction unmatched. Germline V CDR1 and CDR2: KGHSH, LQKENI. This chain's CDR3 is CASSFGQGASYEQYF. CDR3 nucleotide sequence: TGTGCCAGCTCATTTGGACAGGGGGCGTCCTACGAGCAGTACTTC.

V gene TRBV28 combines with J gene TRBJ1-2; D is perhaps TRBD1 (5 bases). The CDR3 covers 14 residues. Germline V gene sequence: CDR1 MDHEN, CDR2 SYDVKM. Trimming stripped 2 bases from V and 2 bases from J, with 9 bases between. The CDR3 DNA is TGTGCCAGCAGTTTAGGGGCGATGAACTATGGCTACACCTTC. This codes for CASSLGAMNYGYTF.

The CDR3 protein is CASSLIPQGATGYTF. In DNA, the CDR3 is TGTGCCAGCAGCTTGATACCACAGGGGGCGACGGGCTACACCTTC. This chain joins TRBV7-9 and TRBJ1-2, with 9 bases lining up with TRBD1. Germline V gene lookup returns CDR1 SEHNR and CDR2 FQNEAQ (reference sequence). V shed 3 bases and J 8 bases; nucleotides not matched to a gene: 10. The CDR3 covers 15 residues.

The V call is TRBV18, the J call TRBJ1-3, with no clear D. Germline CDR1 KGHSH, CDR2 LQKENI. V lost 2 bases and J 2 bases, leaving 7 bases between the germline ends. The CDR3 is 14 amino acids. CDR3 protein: CASSPGEPGNTIYF. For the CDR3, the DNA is TGTGCCAGCTCACCAGGGGAGCCTGGAAACACCATATATTTT.

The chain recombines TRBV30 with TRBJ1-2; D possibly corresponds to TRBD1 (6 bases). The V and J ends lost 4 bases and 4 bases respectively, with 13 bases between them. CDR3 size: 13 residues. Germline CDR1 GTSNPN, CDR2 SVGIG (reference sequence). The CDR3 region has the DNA TGTGCCTGGACCAGAACAGGGTCCTATGGCTACACCTTC. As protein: CAWTRTGSYGYTF.

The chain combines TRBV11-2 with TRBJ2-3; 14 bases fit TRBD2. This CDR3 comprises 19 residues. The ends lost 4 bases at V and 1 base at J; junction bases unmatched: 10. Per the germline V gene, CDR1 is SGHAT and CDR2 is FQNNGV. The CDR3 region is CASSSWTSGGPTRTDTQYF. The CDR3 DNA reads TGTGCCAGCAGCTCATGGACTAGCGGGGGGCCTACCCGCACAGATACGCAGTATTTT.

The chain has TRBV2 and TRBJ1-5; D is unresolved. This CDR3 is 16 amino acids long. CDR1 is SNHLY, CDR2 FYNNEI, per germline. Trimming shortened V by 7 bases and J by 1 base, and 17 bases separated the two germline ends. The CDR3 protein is CASTPRGLHSNQPQHF. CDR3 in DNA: TGTGCCAGCACCCCCAGAGGGCTCCACAGCAATCAGCCCCAGCATTTT.

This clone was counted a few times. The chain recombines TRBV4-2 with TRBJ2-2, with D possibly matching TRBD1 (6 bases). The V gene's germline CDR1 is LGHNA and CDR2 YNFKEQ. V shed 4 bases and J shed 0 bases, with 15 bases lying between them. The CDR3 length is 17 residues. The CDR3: CASSPRQAPTNTGELFF. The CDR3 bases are TGTGCCAGCAGCCCTAGACAGGCCCCCACGAACACCGGGGAGCTGTTTTTT.

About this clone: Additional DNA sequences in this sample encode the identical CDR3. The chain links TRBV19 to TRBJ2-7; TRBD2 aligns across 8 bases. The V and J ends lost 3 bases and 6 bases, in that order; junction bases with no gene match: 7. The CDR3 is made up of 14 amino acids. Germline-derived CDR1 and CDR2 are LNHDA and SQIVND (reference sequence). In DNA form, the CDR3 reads TGTGCCAGTAGTATCGGGGGGGGGTCTCGCGAGCAGTACTTC. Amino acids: CASSIGGGSREQYF.

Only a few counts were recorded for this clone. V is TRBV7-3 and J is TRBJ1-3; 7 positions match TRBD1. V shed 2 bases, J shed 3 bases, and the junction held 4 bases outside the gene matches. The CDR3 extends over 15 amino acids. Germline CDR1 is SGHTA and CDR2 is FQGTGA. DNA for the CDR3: TGTGCCAGCAGCTTATCAGGGGGTATTGGAAACACCATATATTTT. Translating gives CASSLSGGIGNTIYF. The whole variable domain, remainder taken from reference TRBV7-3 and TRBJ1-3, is GAGVSQTPSNKVTEKGKYVELRCDPISGHTALYWYRQSLGQGPEFLIYFQGTGAADDSGLPNDRFFAVRPEGSVSTLKIQRTERGDSAVYLCASSLSGGIGNTIYFGEGSWLTVV.

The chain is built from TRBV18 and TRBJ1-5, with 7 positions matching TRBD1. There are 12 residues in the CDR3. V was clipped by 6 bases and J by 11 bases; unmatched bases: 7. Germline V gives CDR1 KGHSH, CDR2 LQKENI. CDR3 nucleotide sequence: TGTGCCAGCTCTACTGACAGGGTGACCCAGCATTTT. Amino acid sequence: CASSTDRVTQHF.

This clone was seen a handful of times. The CDR3 sequence is CASSPTRYRGQLEQYF. Here the CDR3 DNA reads TGTGCCAGCAGCCCCACCCGATACCGAGGACAGCTCGAGCAGTACTTC. The gene calls are TRBV28 and TRBJ2-7; weak D call: TRBD1 (6 bases). CDR3 length: 16 amino acids. Trimming took 6 bases from V and 6 from J, leaving 24 bases between them. Germline CDR1 MDHEN, CDR2 SYDVKM. The entire variable domain, with the rest obtained from reference TRBV28 and TRBJ2-7, is as follows: DVKVTQSSRYLVKRTGEKVFLECVQDMDHENMFWYRQDPGLGLRLIYFSYDVKMKEKGDIPEGYSVSREKKERFSLILESASTNQTSMYLCASSPTRYRGQLEQYFGPGTRLTVT.

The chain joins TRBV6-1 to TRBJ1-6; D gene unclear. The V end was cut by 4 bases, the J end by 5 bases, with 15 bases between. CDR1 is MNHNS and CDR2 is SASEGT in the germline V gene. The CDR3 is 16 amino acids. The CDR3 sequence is CASSAIWAPDNSPLHF. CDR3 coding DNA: TGTGCCAGCAGTGCAATATGGGCACCAGATAATTCACCCCTCCACTTT.